The TCR beta chain under discussion was sequenced for a study of blood T cells in healthy people across ages. A second PCR, run for about 7 to 11 cycles, used a sample-barcoded 5' primer plus a J-beta primer mix. Researchers report that a template-switch adaptor with 12 random nucleotides tagged each cDNA molecule. MiXCR, applied by TCRdb to the 5' RACE reads, yields one record per CDR3 protein. The table has more than 650,000 distinct CDR3 sequences, around a fifth seen once. This clonotype was detected only a few times. Every donor provided roughly 9.1 milliliters of peripheral blood. Germline CDR1 SGHRS, CDR2 YFSETQ. The CDR3 contains 13 residues. With 4 bases removed from V and 7 bases from J, the gap between germline ends came to 14 bases.

The sample taken for sequencing was blood. This clonotype was sampled from a man between 65 and 80 years old in good health. The chain is built from TRBV5-1 and TRBJ2-5; D gene unclear. For the CDR3, the DNA is TGCGCCAGCAGCCCGGCAGGAATGCGGACCCAGTACTTC. Amino acids: CASSPAGMRTQYF. Combining the CDR3 with reference TRBV5-1 and TRBJ2-5 gives the whole variable domain KAGVTQTPRYLIKTRGQQVTLSCSPISGHRSVSWYQQTPGQGLQFLFEYFSETQRNKGNFPGRFSGRQFSNSRSEMNVSTLELGDSALYLCASSPAGMRTQYFGPGTRLLVL.